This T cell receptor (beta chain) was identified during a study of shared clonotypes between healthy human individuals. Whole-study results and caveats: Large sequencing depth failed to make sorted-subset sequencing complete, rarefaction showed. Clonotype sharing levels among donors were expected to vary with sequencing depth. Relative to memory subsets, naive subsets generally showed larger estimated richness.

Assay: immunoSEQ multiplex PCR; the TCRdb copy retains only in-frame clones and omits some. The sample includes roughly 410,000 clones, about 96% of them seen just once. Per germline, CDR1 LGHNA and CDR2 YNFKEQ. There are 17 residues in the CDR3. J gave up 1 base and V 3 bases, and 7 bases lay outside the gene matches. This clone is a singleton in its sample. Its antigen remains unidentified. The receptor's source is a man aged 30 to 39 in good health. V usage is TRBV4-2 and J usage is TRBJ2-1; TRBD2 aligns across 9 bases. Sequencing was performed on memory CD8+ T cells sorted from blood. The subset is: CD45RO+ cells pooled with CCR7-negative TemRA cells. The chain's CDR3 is CASSHGRLAESYNEQFF. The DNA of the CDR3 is TGTGCCAGCAGCCATGGCCGACTAGCGGAATCCTACAATGAGCAGTTCTTC.